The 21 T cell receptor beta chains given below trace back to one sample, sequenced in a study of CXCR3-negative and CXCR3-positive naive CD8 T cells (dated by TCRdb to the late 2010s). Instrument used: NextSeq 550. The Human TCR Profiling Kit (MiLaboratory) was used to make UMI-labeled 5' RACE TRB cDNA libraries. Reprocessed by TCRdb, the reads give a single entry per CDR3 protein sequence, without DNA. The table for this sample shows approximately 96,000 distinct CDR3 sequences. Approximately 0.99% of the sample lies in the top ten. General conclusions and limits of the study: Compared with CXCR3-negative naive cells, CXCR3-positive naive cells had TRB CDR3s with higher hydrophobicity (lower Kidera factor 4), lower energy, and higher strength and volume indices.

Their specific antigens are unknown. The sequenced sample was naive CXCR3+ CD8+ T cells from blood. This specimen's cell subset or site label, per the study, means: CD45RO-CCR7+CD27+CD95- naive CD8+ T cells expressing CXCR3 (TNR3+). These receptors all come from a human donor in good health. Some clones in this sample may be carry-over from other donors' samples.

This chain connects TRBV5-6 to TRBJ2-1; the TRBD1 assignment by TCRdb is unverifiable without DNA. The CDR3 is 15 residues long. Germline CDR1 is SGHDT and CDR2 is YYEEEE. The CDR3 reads CASSLVPGGRDEQFF.

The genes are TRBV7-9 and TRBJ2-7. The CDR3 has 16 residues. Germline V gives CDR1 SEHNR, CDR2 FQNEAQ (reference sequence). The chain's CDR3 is CASSRPSGVVGYEQYF.

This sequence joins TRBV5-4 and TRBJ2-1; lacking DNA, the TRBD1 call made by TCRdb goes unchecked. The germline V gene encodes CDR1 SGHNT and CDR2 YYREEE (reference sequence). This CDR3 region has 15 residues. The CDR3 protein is CASRWGGVGYNEQFF. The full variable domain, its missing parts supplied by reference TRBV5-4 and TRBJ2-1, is ETGVTQSPTHLIKTRGQQVTLRCSSQSGHNTVSWYQQALGQGPQFIFQYYREEENGRGNFPPRFSGLQFPNYSSELNVNALELDDSALYLCASRWGGVGYNEQFFGPGTRLTVL.

This chain's CDR3 is CSAREGQGRAYEQYF. The V call is TRBV20-1, the J call TRBJ2-7; TCRdb picks TRBD1, but there is no DNA to check that call. Germline V gene data show CDR1 as DFQATT and CDR2 as SNEGSKA (reference sequence). The CDR3 consists of 15 residues.

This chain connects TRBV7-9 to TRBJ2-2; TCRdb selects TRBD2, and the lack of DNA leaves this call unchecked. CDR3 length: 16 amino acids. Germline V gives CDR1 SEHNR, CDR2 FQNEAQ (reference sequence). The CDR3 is CASSPQRGGLTGELFF.

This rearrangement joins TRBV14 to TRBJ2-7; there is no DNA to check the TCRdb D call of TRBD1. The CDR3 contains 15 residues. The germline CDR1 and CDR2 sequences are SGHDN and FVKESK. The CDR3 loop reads CASSQDRDISYEQYF.

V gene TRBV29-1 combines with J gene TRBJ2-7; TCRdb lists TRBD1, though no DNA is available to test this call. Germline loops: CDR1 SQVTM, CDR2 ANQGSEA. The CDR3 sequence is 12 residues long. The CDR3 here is CSAQTGTYEQYF.

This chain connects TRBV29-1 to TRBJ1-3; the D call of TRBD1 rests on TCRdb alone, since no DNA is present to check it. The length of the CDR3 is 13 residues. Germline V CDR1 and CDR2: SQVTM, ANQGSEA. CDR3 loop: CSARTGSGNTIYF. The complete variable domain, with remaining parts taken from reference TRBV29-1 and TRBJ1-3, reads SAVISQKPSRDICQRGTSLTIQCQVDSQVTMMFWYRQQPGQSLTLIATANQGSEATYESGFVIDKFPISRPNLTFSTLTVSNMSPEDSSIYLCSARTGSGNTIYFGEGSWLTVV.

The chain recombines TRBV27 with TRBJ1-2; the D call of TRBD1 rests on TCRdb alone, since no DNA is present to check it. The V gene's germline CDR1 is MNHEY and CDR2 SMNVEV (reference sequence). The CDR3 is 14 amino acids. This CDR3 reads CASSFRGAVYGYTF.

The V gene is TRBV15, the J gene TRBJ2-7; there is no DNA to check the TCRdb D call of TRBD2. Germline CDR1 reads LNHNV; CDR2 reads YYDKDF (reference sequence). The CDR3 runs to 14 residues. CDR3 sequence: CATSHRTTSYEQYF.

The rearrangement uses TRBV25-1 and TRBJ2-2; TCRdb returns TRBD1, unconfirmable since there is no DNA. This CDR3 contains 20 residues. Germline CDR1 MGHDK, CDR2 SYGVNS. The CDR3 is CASSEYRSSFGGMDTGELFF.

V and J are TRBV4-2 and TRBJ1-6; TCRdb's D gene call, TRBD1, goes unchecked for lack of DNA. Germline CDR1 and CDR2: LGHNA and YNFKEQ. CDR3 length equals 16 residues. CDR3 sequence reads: CASSQDLGTAHSPLHF.

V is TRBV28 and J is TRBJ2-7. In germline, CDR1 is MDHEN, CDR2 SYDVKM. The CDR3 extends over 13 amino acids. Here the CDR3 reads CASSLPVFDEQYF.

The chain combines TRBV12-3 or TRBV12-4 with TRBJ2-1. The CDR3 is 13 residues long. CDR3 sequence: CASTEGMNNEQFF.

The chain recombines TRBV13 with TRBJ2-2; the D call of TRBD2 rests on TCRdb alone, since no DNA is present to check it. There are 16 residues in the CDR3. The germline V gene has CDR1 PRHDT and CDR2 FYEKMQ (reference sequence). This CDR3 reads CASSYSRGPNSGELFF.

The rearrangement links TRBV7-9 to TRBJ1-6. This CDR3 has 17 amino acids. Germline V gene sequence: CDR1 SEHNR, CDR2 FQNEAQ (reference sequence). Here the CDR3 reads CASSLAPATAGDSPLHF.

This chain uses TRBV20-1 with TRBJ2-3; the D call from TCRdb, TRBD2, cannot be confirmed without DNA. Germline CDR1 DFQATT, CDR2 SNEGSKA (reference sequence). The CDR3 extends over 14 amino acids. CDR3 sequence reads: CSAQSSGIADTQYF.

The CDR3 here is CASSFPDISTGGYSNQPQHF. The genes are TRBV28 and TRBJ1-5; the D call of TRBD1 rests on TCRdb alone, since no DNA is present to check it. This CDR3 is built from 20 residues. CDR1 and CDR2 from the germline V gene are MDHEN and SYDVKM.

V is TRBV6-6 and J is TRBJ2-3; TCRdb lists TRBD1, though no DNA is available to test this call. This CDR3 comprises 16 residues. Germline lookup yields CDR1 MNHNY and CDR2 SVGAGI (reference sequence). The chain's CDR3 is CASGQWGGTSTDTQYF.

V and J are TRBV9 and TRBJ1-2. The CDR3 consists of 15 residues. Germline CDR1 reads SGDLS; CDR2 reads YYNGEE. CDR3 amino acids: CASSVGGGTVDGYTF.

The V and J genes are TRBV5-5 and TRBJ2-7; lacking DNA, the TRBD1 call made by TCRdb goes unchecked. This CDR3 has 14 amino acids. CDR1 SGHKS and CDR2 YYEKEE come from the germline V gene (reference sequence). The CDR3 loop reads CASSLGTGATEQYF. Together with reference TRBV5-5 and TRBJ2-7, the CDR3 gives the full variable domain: DAGVTQSPTHLIKTRGQQVTLRCSPISGHKSVSWYQQVLGQGPQFIFQYYEKEERGRGNFPDRFSARQFPNYSSELNVNALLLGDSALYLCASSLGTGATEQYFGPGTRLTVT.